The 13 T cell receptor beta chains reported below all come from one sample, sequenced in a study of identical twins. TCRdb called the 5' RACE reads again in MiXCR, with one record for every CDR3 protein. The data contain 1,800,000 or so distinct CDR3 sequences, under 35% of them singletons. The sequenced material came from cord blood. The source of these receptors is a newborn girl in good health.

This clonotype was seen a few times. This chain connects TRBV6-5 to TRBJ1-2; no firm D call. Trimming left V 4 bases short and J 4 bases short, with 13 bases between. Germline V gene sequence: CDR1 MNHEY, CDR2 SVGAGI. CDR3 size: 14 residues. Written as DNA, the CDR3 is TGTGCCAGCAGTTCGTCTATGATGGGCTATGGCTACACCTTC. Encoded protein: CASSSSMMGYGYTF.

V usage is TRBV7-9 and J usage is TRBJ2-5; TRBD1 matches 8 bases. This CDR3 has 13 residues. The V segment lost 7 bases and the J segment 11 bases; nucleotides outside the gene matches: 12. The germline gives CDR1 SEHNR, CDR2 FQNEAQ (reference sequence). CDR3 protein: CASTTGQGSSQYF. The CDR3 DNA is TGTGCCAGCACCACTGGACAGGGCTCATCTCAGTACTTC.

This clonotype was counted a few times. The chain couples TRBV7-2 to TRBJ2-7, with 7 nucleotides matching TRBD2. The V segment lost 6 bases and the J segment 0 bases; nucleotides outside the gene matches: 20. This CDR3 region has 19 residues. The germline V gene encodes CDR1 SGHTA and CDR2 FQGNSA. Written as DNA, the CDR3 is TGTGCCAGCAGTCATTATGGACGCCGCTCTAGCGGTCTCTCCTACGAGCAGTACTTC. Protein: CASSHYGRRSSGLSYEQYF.

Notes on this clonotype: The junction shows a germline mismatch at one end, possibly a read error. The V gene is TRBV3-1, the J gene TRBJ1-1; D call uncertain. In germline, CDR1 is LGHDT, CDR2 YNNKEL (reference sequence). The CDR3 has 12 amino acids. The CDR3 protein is CVSSPSTAEAFF. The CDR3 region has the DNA TGTGTCAGCAGCCCCTCGACGGCTGAAGCTTTCTTT.

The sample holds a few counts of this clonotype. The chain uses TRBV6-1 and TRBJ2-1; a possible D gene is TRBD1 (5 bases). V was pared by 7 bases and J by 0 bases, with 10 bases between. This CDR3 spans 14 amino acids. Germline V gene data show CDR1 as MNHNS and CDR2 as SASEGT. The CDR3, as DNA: TGTGCCAGCAATCTGCAGGGCTCCTACAATGAGCAGTTCTTC. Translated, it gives CASNLQGSYNEQFF.

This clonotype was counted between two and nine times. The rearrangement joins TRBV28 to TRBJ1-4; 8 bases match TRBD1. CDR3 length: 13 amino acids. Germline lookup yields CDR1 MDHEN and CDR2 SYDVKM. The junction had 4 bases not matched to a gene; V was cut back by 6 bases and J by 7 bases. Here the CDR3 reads CASSADRVEKLFF. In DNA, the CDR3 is TGTGCCAGCAGCGCGGACAGGGTTGAAAAACTGTTTTTT.

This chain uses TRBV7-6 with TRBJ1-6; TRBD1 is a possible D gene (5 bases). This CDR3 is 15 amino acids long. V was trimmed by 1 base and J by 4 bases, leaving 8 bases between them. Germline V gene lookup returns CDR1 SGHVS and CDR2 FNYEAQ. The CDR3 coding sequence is TGTGCCAGCAGCTTAGGAGGGGATTATAATTCACCCCTCCACTTT. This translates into CASSLGGDYNSPLHF.

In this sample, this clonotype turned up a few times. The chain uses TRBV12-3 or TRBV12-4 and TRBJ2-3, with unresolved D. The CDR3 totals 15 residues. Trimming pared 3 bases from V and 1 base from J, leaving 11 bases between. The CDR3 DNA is TGTGCCAGCAGTTTTAGGTTTTTGGGCACAGATACGCAGTATTTT. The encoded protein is CASSFRFLGTDTQYF.

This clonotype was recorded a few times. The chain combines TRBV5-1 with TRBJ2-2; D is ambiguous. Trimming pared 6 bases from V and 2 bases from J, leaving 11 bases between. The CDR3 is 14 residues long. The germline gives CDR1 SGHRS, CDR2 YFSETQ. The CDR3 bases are TGCGCCAGCAAGTTTCCATCAAACACCGGGGAGCTGTTTTTT. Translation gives CASKFPSNTGELFF.

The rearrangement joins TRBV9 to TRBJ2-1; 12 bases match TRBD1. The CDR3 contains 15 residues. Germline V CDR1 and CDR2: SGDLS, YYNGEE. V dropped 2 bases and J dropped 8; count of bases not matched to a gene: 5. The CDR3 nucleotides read TGTGCCAGCAGCGTCGGGACAGGGGGCGTTTATGAGCAGTTCTTC. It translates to CASSVGTGGVYEQFF.

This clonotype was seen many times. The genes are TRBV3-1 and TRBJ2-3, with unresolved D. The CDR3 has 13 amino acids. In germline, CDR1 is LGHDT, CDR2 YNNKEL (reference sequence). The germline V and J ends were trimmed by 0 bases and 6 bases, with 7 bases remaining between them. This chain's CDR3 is CASSQDLRDTQYF. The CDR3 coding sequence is TGTGCCAGCAGCCAAGATCTCAGGGATACGCAGTATTTT.

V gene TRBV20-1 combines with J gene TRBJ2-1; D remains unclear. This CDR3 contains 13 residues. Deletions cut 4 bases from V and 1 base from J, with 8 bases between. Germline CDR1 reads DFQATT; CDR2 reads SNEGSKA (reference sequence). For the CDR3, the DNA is TGCAGTGCTAAAGACGAGTCCTACAATGAGCAGTTCTTC. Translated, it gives CSAKDESYNEQFF.

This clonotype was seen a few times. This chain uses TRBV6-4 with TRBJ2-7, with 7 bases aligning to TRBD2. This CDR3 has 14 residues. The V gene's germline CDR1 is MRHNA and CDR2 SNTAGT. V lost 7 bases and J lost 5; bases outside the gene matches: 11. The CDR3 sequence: CASNRLRERHEQYF. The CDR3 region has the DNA TGTGCCAGCAACCGCCTGCGGGAGAGACACGAGCAGTACTTC.